Listed below are T cell receptor beta chains from one sample, sequenced in a study of blood T cell repertoires in COVID-19. The method was immunoSEQ multiplex PCR; TCRdb's version includes in-frame clones alone and lacks a portion of them. Of almost 200,000 clones listed, roughly 77% were seen once; the top ten hold less than 7%. The sequenced sample consisted of peripheral blood. Receptors originate from a woman in her 40s with COVID-19, enrolled during active disease. CDR3s include the opening cysteine and the closing phenylalanine or tryptophan. D genes are given only for firm matches. A clone size is listed for some rows: how often the clone was seen (once, few, many), or a class if it is expanded.

v_call	clone_size	d_call	j_call	cdr3_nt	cdr3_aa
TRBV27	-	-	TRBJ2-6	TGTGCCAGCAGTAAGCGCAGGGCCTCTGGGGCCAACGTCCTGACTTTC	CASSKRRASGANVLTF
TRBV5-1	-	TRBD1	TRBJ1-2	TGCGCCAGCAGCTTCCCGGGACAGGGGGCGGGAGCTAACTATGGCTACACCTTC	CASSFPGQGAGANYGYTF
TRBV20-1	-	-	TRBJ2-2	TGCAGTGCTAGTGACCCAGCGGAAGGCACCGGGGAGCTGTTTTTT	CSASDPAEGTGELFF
TRBV7-2	-	-	TRBJ1-1	TGTGCCAGCAGCTCGTGGCTTAACACTGAAGCTTTCTTT	CASSSWLNTEAFF
TRBV5-4	-	TRBD2	TRBJ2-1	TGTGCCAGCAGTTTGCCCAGCGGGATGTCCTACAATGAGCAGTTCTTC	CASSLPSGMSYNEQFF
TRBV7-9	-	-	TRBJ1-2	TGTGCCAGCCAGACATTCGGGGATGGCTACACCTTC	CASQTFGDGYTF
TRBV19	-	-	TRBJ2-5	TGTGCCAGTAGTATCACAGGGTCGGAGACCCAGTACTTC	CASSITGSETQYF
TRBV12-5	-	-	TRBJ1-2	TGTGCTAGTGAAGACAGGCACGGCTACACCTTC	CASEDRHGYTF
TRBV19	-	TRBD1	TRBJ2-7	TGTGCCAGTAGTATATGGGACAGGGCCGCCGAGCAGTACTTC	CASSIWDRAAEQYF
TRBV7-3	once	TRBD1	TRBJ2-1	TGTGCCAGCAGCTCCGGGACAGGGGTCGAGCAGTTCTTC	CASSSGTGVEQFF
TRBV30	once	TRBD2	TRBJ2-2	TGTGCCTGGTCCCGCGGGAGCTCCACGAACACCGGGGAGCTGTTTTTT	CAWSRGSSTNTGELFF
TRBV13	-	-	TRBJ1-1	TGTGCCAGCAGCTTACGGGGGGCTGGCACTGAAGCTTTCTTT	CASSLRGAGTEAFF
TRBV18	-	-	TRBJ1-5	TGTGCCAGCTCACCGGGCCAGGATCAGCCCCAGCATTTT	CASSPGQDQPQHF
TRBV5-4	-	TRBD2	TRBJ2-7	TGTGCCAGCAGCGGCGTAGCGGGAGGGTCCTACGAGCAGTACTTC	CASSGVAGGSYEQYF
TRBV7-2	-	TRBD2	TRBJ2-7	TGTGCCAGCAGCTACGCAGCGGGGGGGTACGAGCAGTACTTC	CASSYAAGGYEQYF
TRBV5-1	few	TRBD1	TRBJ1-2	TGCGCCAGCAGCTTGGGACAGGGTGGGTTTGGCTACACCTTC	CASSLGQGGFGYTF
TRBV27	-	-	TRBJ2-3	TGTGCCAGCAGTTCCATTTATACGCAGTATTTT	CASSSIYTQYF
TRBV7-9	-	TRBD1	TRBJ1-1	TGTGCCAGCAGCTCCCGGGACAGGGGTATCAACACTGAAGCTTTCTTT	CASSSRDRGINTEAFF
TRBV5-1	-	-	TRBJ1-1	TGCGCCAGCAGCTCGCCCGAGGGATTTCTACGTGCGAACACTGAAGCTTTCTTT	CASSSPEGFLRANTEAFF
TRBV27	-	-	TRBJ1-4	TGTGCCAGCAGTCCAACCCCACAGGTCCGCGAAAAACTGTTTTTT	CASSPTPQVREKLFF
TRBV12-3/TRBV12-4	-	TRBD1	TRBJ2-7	TGTGCCAGCGGCTTACAGGGGGCAGGAGAGCAGTACTTC	CASGLQGAGEQYF
TRBV7-9	-	-	TRBJ2-3	TGTGCCAGCAGCTCTTTCAGCGGAAACACAGATACGCAGTATTTT	CASSSFSGNTDTQYF
TRBV10-3	-	TRBD1	TRBJ2-7	TGTGCCATCAGTGACACAGGGGACTACGAGCAGTACTTC	CAISDTGDYEQYF
TRBV7-9	once	-	TRBJ2-2	TGTGCCAGCAGCTCCAGAGTAGGGGGAACCGGGGAGCTGTTTTTT	CASSSRVGGTGELFF
TRBV5-4	once	TRBD1	TRBJ1-6	TGTGCCAGCAGCAACCGGGGTGGGACAGGGATCAATTCACCCCTCCACTTT	CASSNRGGTGINSPLHF
TRBV30	-	TRBD1	TRBJ1-1	TGTGCCTGGAGTGCGTTAAAGACAGGGGGTAACACTGAAGCTTTCTTT	CAWSALKTGGNTEAFF
TRBV19	-	TRBD2	TRBJ2-1	TGTGCCAGTAGTATACTAGCGGGACCCCATGAGCAGTTCTTC	CASSILAGPHEQFF
TRBV11-2	-	TRBD1	TRBJ1-6	TGTGCCAGCAGCTTAGGACTAGGTCGTGGACAGGCCAATTCACCCCTCCACTTT	CASSLGLGRGQANSPLHF
TRBV5-1	-	-	TRBJ2-5	TGCGCCAGCAGCTCCAGGGGCTTCCAAGAGACCCAGTACTTC	CASSSRGFQETQYF
TRBV30	few	TRBD1	TRBJ2-7	TGTGCCTTGACCCAGGGGGCCTACGAGCAGTACTTC	CALTQGAYEQYF
TRBV4-1	once	TRBD2	TRBJ2-1	TGCGCCAGCAGCCAACCAGCCGGGACTAAGTACAATGAGCAGTTCTTC	CASSQPAGTKYNEQFF
TRBV5-4	-	-	TRBJ2-2	TGTGCCAGCAGCCCTAGCTACACCGGGGAGCTGTTTTTT	CASSPSYTGELFF
TRBV5-1	-	TRBD1	TRBJ1-5	TGCGCCAGCAGCCTAGGACCCACAGGGGCGACTATCAATCAGCCCCAGCATTTT	CASSLGPTGATINQPQHF
TRBV2	-	TRBD1	TRBJ2-5	TGTGCCAGCAGGGATCCGCCCGGGACAGGGAGACACCAGTACTTC	CASRDPPGTGRHQYF
TRBV4-2	-	TRBD1	TRBJ1-2	TGTGCCAGCAGCCGCGACAGGGCACGAGGCTACACCTTC	CASSRDRARGYTF
TRBV4-2	-	-	TRBJ1-6	TGTGCCAGCAGCCACCCCTCCCAGGGGAATTCACCCCTCCACTTT	CASSHPSQGNSPLHF
TRBV11-2	-	-	TRBJ2-1	TGTGCCAGCAGCTTCGTCAGGGGTTCCTACAATGAGCAGTTCTTC	CASSFVRGSYNEQFF
TRBV5-1	few	TRBD1	TRBJ1-2	TGCGCCAGCAGCTTGGAGGCAGGGGGCAGGGTTCCCTATGGCTACACCTTC	CASSLEAGGRVPYGYTF
TRBV6-4	-	TRBD2	TRBJ2-1	TGTGCCAGCAGCGCGGGACTAGCGGGGGCCAATGAGCAGTTCTTC	CASSAGLAGANEQFF
TRBV2	once	-	TRBJ1-2	TGTGCCAGCCGGGACACCTATGGCTACACCTTC	CASRDTYGYTF
TRBV7-2	-	-	TRBJ1-5	TGTGCCAGCAGCTTAGGACAGTATCAGCCCCAGCATTTT	CASSLGQYQPQHF
TRBV9	-	-	TRBJ1-4	TGTGCCAGCAGCCGCGCGGGTCAAACTAATGAAAAACTGTTTTTT	CASSRAGQTNEKLFF
TRBV19	-	TRBD1	TRBJ2-7	TGTGCCAGTAACGACCGGGACAGACCCTACGAGCAGTACTTC	CASNDRDRPYEQYF
TRBV18	-	TRBD1	TRBJ2-7	TGTGCCAGCTCACCCCGGGACAGGGGGTTCTACGAGCAGTACTTC	CASSPRDRGFYEQYF
TRBV6-5	-	TRBD1	TRBJ1-5	TGTGCCAGCAGCAAAGGGGGCCCGAGCAATCAGCCCCAGCATTTT	CASSKGGPSNQPQHF
TRBV10-2	-	TRBD1	TRBJ1-5	TGCGCCAGCAGTGAAGGGACAGGGCTGGGTCAGCCCCAGCATTTT	CASSEGTGLGQPQHF
TRBV5-4	few	-	TRBJ2-2	TGTGCCAGCAGCGGGGGGGCCGAGAAGGCCGGGGAGCTGTTTTTT	CASSGGAEKAGELFF
TRBV6-1	-	-	TRBJ2-7	TGTGCCAGCAGTGGCCCCCACAGTCCCGTCCTCCTCGAGCAGTACTTC	CASSGPHSPVLLEQYF
TRBV29-1	-	TRBD1	TRBJ1-2	TGCAGCGTTGAGGGACAGGGAGATGGCTACACCTTC	CSVEGQGDGYTF
TRBV7-2	-	TRBD1	TRBJ1-1	TGTGCCAGCAGCGTAAAGACAGGGGGCAACACTGAAGCTTTCTTT	CASSVKTGGNTEAFF
TRBV7-8	-	TRBD1	TRBJ2-7	TGTGCCAGCAGCTTAGTTAACGTAAGACAGGGCCCCTACGAGCAGTACTTC	CASSLVNVRQGPYEQYF
TRBV5-5	once	TRBD1	TRBJ1-2	TGTGCCAGCAGCTCCGGACAGGCAGGGGGCTATGGCTACACCTTC	CASSSGQAGGYGYTF
TRBV18	-	-	TRBJ2-5	TGTGCCAGCTCCGGGACATCCATGGGGGAGACCCAGTACTTC	CASSGTSMGETQYF
TRBV7-9	-	-	TRBJ1-5	TGTGCCAGCAGCCCGACCGGGGGTCAGCCCCAGCATTTT	CASSPTGGQPQHF
TRBV5-1	few	TRBD1	TRBJ2-3	TGCGCCAGCAAGCCGGGACAGATCGCAGATACGCAGTATTTT	CASKPGQIADTQYF
TRBV5-1	-	TRBD2	TRBJ2-5	TGCGCCAGCAGCGGTGGACTAGCGGAGGAGACCCAGTACTTC	CASSGGLAEETQYF